This TCR beta chain emerged from a study of beta chain features in type 1 diabetes. This clone was found a few times. Its antigen is undetermined. Sequenced material consisted of expressed TCRB transcripts (all of the isolated RNA was reverse transcribed). About 3.9 million reads on average were seen across naive, central memory and regulatory T cell samples. The data were produced by immunoSEQ multiplex PCR, yet TCRdb's version contains in-frame clones alone and is incomplete. This table holds 150,000 or so clones, under 60% found once. General study results and limits: In type 1 diabetes patients, VDJ junctions had fewer insertions; deletions at these junctions were more frequent. There was a moderate but significant shortening of TCRB CDR3s in all four CD4+ subsets of Type 1 diabetes patients.

Sequencing was carried out using Tregs from blood. The sequence was collected from a man between 18 and 35 years old in good health.

The CDR3 DNA sequence: TGTGCCAGCAGCTCGGGGGGATTTTTGTCACCCCTCCACTTT. It codes for CASSSGGFLSPLHF. The chain carries TRBV7-9 and TRBJ1-6, with TRBD1 as a possible D gene (5 bases). The length of the CDR3 is 14 residues. V shed 4 bases and J shed 10 bases, with 14 bases lying between them. Per the germline V gene, CDR1 is SEHNR and CDR2 is FQNEAQ (reference sequence).